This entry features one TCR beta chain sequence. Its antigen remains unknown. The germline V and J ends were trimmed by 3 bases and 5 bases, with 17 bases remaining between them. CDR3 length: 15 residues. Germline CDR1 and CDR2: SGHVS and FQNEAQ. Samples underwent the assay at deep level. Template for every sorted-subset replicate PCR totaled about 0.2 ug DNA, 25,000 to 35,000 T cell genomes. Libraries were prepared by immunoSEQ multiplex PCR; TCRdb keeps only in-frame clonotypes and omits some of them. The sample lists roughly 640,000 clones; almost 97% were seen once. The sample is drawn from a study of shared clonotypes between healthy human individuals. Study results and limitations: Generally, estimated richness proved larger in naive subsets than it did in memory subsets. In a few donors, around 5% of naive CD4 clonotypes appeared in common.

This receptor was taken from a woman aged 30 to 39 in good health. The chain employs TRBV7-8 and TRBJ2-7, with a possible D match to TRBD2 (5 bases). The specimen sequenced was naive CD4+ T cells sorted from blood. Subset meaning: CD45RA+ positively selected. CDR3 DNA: TGTGCCAGCAGCTTCAGAGGCTCAGGACTGAACGAGCAGTACTTC. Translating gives CASSFRGSGLNEQYF.